This record covers a single TCR beta chain. This entry is derived from a study of early stage breast cancer tumors. Background on the study: The ER+/PR+/HER2- tumors included roughly 8 ductal and a few lobular carcinomas.

The assay was immunoSEQ multiplex PCR, and TCRdb's table has in-frame clones only and misses some. Of some 72,000 clones listed, 79% are singletons. The sequence was obtained from a person in their sixties with breast cancer. Sequencing was performed on blood.

The CDR3 nucleotides read TGCGCCAGCAGCCAAGGGGGGACGGGTAATGAAAAACTGTTTTTT. It yields the protein CASSQGGTGNEKLFF. The chain joins TRBV4-1 to TRBJ1-4; maybe TRBD1 (5 bases). Trimming shortened V by 1 base and J by 4 bases, and 10 bases separated the two germline ends. Germline values: CDR1 MGHRA, CDR2 YSYEKL. The CDR3 is 15 residues long.